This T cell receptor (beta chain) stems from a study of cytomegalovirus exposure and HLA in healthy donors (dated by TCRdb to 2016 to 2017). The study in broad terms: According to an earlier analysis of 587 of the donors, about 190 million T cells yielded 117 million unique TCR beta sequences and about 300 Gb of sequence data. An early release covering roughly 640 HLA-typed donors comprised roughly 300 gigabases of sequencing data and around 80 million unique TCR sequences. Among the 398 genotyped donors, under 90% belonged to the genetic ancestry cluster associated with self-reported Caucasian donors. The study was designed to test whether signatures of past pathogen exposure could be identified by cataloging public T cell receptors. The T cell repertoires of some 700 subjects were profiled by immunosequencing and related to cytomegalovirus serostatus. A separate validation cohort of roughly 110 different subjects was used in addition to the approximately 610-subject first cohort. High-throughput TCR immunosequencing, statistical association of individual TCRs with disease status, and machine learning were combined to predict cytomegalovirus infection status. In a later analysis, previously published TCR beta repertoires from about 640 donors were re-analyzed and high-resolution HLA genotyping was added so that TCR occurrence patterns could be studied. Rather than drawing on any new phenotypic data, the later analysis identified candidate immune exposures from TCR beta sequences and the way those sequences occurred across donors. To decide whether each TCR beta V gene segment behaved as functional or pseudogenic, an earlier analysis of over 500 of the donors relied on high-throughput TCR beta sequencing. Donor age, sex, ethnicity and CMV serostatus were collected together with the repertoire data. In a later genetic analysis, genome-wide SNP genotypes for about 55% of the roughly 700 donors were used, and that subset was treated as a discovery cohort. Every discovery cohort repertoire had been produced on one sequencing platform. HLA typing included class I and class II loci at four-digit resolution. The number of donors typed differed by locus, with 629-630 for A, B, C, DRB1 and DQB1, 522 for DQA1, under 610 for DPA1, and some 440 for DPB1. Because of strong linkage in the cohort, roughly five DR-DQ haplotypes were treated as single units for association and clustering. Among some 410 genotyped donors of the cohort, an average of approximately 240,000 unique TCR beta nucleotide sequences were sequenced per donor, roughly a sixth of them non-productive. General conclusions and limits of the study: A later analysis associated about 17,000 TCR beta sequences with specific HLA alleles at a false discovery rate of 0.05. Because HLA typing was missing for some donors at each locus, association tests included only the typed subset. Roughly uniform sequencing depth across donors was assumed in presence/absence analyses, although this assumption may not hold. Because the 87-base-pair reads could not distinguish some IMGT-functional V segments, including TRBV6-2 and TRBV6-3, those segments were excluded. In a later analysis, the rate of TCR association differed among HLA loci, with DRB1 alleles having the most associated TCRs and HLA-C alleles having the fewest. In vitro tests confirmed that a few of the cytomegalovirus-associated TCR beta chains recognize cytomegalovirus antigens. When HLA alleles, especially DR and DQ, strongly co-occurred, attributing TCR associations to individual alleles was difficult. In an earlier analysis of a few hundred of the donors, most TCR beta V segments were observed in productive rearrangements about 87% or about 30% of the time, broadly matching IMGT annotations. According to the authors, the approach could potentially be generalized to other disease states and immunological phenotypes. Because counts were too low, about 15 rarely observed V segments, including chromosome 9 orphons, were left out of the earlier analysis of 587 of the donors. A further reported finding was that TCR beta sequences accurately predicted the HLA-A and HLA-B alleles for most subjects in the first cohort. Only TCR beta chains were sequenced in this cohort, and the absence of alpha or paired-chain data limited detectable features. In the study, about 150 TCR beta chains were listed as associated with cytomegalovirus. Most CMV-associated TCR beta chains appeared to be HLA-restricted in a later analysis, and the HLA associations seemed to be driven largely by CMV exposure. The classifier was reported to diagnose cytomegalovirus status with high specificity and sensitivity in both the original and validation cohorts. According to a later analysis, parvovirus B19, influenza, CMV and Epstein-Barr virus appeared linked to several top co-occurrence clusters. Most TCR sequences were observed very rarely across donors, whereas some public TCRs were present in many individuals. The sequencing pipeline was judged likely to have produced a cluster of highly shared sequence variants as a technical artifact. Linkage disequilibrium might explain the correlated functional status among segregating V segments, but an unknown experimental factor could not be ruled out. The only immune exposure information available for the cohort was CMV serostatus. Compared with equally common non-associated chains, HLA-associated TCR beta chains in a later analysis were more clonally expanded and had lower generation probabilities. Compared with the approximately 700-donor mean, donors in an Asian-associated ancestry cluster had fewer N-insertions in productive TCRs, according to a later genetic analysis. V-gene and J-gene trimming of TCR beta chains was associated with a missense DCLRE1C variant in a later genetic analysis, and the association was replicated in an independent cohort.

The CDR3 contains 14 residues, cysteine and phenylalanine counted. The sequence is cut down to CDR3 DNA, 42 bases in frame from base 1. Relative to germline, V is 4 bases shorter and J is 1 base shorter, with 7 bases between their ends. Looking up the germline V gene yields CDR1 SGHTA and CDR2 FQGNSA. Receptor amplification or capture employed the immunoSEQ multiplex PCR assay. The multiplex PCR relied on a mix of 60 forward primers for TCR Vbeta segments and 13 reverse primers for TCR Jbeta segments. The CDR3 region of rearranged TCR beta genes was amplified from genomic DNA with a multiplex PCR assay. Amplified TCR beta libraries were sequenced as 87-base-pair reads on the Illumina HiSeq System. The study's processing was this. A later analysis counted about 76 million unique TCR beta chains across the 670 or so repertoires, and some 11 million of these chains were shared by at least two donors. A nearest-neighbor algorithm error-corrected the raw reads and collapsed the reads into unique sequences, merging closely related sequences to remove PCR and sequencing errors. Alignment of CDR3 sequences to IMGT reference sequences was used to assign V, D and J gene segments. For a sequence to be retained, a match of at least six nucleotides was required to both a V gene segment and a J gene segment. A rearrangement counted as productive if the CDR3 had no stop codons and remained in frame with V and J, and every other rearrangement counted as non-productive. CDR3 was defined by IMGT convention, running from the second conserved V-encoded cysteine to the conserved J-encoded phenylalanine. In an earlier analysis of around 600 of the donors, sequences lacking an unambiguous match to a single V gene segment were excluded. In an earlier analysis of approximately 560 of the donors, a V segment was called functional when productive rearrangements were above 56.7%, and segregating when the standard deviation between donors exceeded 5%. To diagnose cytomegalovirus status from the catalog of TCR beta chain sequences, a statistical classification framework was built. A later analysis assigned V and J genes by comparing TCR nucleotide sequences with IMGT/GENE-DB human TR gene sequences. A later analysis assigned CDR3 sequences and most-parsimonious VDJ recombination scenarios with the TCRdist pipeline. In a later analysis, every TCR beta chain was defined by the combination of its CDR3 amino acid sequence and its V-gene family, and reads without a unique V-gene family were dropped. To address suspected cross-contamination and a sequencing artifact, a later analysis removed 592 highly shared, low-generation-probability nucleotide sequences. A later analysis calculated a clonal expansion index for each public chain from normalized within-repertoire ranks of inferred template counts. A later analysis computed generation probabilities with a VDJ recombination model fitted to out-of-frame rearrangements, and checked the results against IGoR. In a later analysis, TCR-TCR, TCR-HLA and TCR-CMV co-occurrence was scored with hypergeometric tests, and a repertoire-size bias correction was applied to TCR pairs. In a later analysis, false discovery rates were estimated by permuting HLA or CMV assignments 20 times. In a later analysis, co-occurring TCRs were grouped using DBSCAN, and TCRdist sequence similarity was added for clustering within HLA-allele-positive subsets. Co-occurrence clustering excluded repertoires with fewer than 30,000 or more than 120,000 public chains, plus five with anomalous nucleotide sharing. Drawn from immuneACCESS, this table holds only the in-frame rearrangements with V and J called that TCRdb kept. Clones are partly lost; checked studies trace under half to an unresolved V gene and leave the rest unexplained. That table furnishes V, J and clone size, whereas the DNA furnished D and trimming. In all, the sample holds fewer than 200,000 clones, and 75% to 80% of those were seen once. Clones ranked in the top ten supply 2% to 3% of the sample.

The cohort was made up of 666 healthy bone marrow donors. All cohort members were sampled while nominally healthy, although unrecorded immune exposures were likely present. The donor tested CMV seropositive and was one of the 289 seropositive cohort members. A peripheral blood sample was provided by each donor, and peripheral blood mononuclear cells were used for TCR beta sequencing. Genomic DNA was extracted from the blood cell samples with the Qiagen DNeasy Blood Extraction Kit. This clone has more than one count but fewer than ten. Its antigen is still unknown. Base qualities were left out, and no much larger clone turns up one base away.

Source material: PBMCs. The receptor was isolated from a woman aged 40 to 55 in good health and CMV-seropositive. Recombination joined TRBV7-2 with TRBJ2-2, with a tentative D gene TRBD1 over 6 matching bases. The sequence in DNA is TGTGCCAGCAGCTCGGGACAGAACACCGGGGAGCTGTTTTTT. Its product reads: CASSSGQNTGELFF.